Shown below are 8 T cell receptor beta chains from a single sample sequenced in a study of vaccination and CD4 T cells after COVID-19. TCRdb fed the PCR reads into MiXCR, producing one record per CDR3 protein. The data show 20,000 to 25,000 distinct CDR3 sequences, under 65% seen once. The sequencing used CD4+ T cells from blood, collected before SARS-CoV-2 vaccination. Every receptor here comes from a human donor who had recovered from COVID-19.

The chain has TRBV5-1 and TRBJ1-5; 9 bases line up with TRBD1. Germline V gene lookup returns CDR1 SGHRS and CDR2 YFSETQ. The CDR3 is made up of 15 amino acids. Germline trimming cut 5 bases from V and 7 bases from J; bases unmatched to any gene: 10. The CDR3 spells CASSTDGQGNQPQHF. DNA for the CDR3: TGCGCCAGCAGTACGGATGGACAGGGGAACCAGCCCCAGCATTTT.

This chain connects TRBV6-5 to TRBJ1-3, with D uncertain. The CDR3 spans 15 residues. Trimming shortened V by 2 bases and J by 3 bases, and 11 bases separated the two germline ends. Germline CDR1 is MNHEY and CDR2 is SVGAGI. The CDR3 loop reads CASSYKDQSGNTIYF. The DNA for the CDR3 is TGTGCCAGCAGTTACAAGGACCAGAGTGGAAACACCATATATTTT.

J is TRBJ1-1 and V is TRBV6-5; TRBD1 is a possible D gene (5 bases). V was cut by 2 bases and J by 0 bases, with 13 bases left in between. CDR3 size: 16 residues. Germline values: CDR1 MNHEY, CDR2 SVGAGI. CDR3 sequence reads: CASSYATGRMNTEAFF. CDR3 nucleotide sequence: TGTGCCAGCAGTTACGCCACGGGACGGATGAACACTGAAGCTTTCTTT.

The chain uses TRBV7-9 and TRBJ2-2; no reliable D call. Trimming took 5 bases from V and 6 from J, leaving 10 bases between them. Germline V CDR1 and CDR2: SEHNR, FQNEAQ (reference sequence). The length of the CDR3 is 13 residues. CDR3 amino acids: CASSPAGPGELFF. The CDR3 bases are TGTGCCAGCAGCCCCGCTGGCCCCGGGGAGCTGTTTTTT. Variable domain in full (rest from reference TRBV7-9 and TRBJ2-2): DTGVSQNPRHKITKRGQNVTFRCDPISEHNRLYWYRQTLGQGPEFLTYFQNEAQLEKSRLLSDRFSAERPKGSFSTLEIQRTEQGDSAMYLCASSPAGPGELFFGEGSRLTVL.

The chain is built from TRBV6-2 or TRBV6-3 and TRBJ2-5; D might be TRBD2 (5 bases). CDR3 length equals 15 residues. V lost 2 bases, J lost 3 bases, and 13 bases lay in between. In germline, CDR1 is MNHEY, CDR2 SVGEGT. The CDR3 reads CASSYPRTVKETQYF. As DNA, the CDR3 is TGTGCCAGCAGTTACCCGAGGACTGTCAAAGAGACCCAGTACTTC.

This clonotype was detected only a few times. The chain employs TRBV7-9 and TRBJ1-2; 9 nucleotides align to TRBD1. The CDR3 totals 13 residues. Germline assignment: CDR1 SEHNR and CDR2 FQNEAQ (reference sequence). Unmatched junction bases numbered 8, after V lost 8 bases and J lost 7 bases. The CDR3 loop reads CASGRDRAAGYTF. DNA for the CDR3: TGTGCCAGCGGGCGGGACAGGGCTGCTGGCTACACCTTC.

The chain carries TRBV6-4 and TRBJ1-1, with unresolved D. Trimming shortened V by 3 bases and J by 10 bases, and 15 bases separated the two germline ends. This CDR3 has 13 amino acids. The germline V gene encodes CDR1 MRHNA and CDR2 SNTAGT. CDR3 bases: TGTGCCAGCAGTGAGCGCCCTACGAGCAGAGCTTTCTTT. Amino acids: CASSERPTSRAFF.

The rearrangement joins TRBV19 to TRBJ2-7; possibly TRBD1 or TRBD2 for D (5 bases each). This CDR3 has 15 residues. Germline V gene sequence: CDR1 LNHDA, CDR2 SQIVND (reference sequence). V was shortened by 10 bases and J by 4 bases, with 23 bases between the two germline ends. CDR3 residues: CATSRGAGSMYEQYF. CDR3 nucleotides: TGTGCCACTTCCCGAGGGGCAGGGAGTATGTACGAGCAGTACTTC.